This TCR beta chain was sequenced during a study of radiation and T cells in renal cell carcinoma. Overall study findings and caveats: No pretreatment tumor biopsies were available for baseline clonotypes. From baseline, blood top tumor clonotypes peaked at 2 weeks post-radiation.

The ends were cut back, 2 bases at V and 6 bases at J, with 11 bases in the middle. Germline CDR1 and CDR2: MDHEN and SYDVKM. The CDR3 is 14 residues long. In the case of this clone: Its cognate antigen is unknown.

The repertoire was sequenced with immunoSEQ multiplex PCR; TCRdb's copy has only in-frame clones and lacks some. The data hold just over 95,000 clones, with around 84% observed a single time. Regarding time point: blood 4 weeks post-SBRT, at nephrectomy. The treatment denotes: 15 Gy SBRT to primary tumor, nephrectomy 4 weeks later. After SBRT, blood was collected at 2 and 4 weeks, plus baseline. The tumor was a clear cell renal cell carcinoma. The V call is TRBV28, the J call TRBJ1-5; tentatively, D is TRBD1 (5 bases). This material consisted of blood, taken from a patient whose treatment included radiotherapy and nephrectomy. This TCR came from a man in his 60s with renal cell carcinoma. CDR3 residues: CASSLGGGSQPQHF. In DNA form, the CDR3 reads TGTGCCAGCAGTTTAGGGGGTGGGAGTCAGCCCCAGCATTTT.